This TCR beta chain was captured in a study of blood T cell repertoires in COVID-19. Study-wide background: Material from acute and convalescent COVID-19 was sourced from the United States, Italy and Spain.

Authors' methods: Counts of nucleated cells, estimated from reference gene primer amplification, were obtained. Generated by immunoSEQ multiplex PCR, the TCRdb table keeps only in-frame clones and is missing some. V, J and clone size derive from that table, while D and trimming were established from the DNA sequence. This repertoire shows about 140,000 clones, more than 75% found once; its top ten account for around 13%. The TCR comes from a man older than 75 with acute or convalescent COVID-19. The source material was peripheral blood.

The CDR3 loop reads CASSATTGASGDTQYF. The DNA for the CDR3 is TGTGCCAGCAGCGCAACGACAGGGGCCTCGGGAGATACGCAGTATTTT. The V gene is TRBV7-2, the J gene TRBJ2-3; 8 bases fit TRBD1. Germline trimming cut 5 bases from V and 5 bases from J; bases unmatched to any gene: 12. The CDR3 extends over 16 amino acids. Germline-derived CDR1 and CDR2 are SGHTA and FQGNSA.